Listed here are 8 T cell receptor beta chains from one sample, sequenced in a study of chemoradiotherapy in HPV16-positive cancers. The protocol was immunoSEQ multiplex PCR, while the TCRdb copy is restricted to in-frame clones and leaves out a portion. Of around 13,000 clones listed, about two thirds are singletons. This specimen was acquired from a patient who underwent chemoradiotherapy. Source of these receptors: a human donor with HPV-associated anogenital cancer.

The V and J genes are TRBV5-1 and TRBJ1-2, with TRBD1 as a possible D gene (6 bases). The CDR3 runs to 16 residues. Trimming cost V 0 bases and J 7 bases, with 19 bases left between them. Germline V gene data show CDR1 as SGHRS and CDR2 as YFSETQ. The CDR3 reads CASSLALRRGGGGYTF. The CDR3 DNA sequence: TGCGCCAGCAGCTTGGCCCTACGTCGGGGGGGCGGTGGCTACACCTTC. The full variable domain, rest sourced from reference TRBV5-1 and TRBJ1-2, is KAGVTQTPRYLIKTRGQQVTLSCSPISGHRSVSWYQQTPGQGLQFLFEYFSETQRNKGNFPGRFSGRQFSNSRSEMNVSTLELGDSALYLCASSLALRRGGGGYTFGSGTRLTVV.

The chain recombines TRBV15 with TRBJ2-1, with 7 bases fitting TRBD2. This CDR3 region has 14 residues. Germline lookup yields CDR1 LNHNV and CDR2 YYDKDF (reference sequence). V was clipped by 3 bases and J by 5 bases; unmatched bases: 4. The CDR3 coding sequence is TGTGCCACCAGCAGTTTGCGGGGGAACAATGAGCAGTTCTTC. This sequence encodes CATSSLRGNNEQFF.

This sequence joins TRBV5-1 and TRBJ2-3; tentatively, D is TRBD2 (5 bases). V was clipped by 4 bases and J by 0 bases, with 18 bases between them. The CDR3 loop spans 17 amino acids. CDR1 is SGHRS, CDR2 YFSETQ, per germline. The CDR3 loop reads CASSPGSRGISTDTQYF. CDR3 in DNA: TGCGCCAGCAGCCCGGGGAGTCGGGGTATAAGCACAGATACGCAGTATTTT.

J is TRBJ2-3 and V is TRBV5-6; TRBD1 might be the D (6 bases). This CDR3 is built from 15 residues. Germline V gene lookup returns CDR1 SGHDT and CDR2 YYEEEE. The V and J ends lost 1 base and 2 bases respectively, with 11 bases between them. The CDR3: CASSLLDSHTDTQYF. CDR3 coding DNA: TGTGCCAGCAGCTTGCTGGACAGTCACACAGATACGCAGTATTTT.

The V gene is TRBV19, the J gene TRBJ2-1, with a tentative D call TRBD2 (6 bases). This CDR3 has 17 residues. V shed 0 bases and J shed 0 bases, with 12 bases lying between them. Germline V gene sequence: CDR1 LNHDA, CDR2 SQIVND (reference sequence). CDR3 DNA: TGTGCCAGTAGTATAGATCCCCCGGGAGCCTCCTACAATGAGCAGTTCTTC. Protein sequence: CASSIDPPGASYNEQFF. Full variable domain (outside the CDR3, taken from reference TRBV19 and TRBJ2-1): DGGITQSPKYLFRKEGQNVTLSCEQNLNHDAMYWYRQDPGQGLRLIYYSQIVNDFQKGDIAEGYSVSREKKESFPLTVTSAQKNPTAFYLCASSIDPPGASYNEQFFGPGTRLTVL.

CDR3 protein: CASSQGTKNTEAFF. CDR3 nucleotides: TGTGCCAGCAGTCAGGGGACGAAGAACACTGAAGCTTTCTTT. V gene TRBV28 combines with J gene TRBJ1-1; D is possibly TRBD1 (6 bases). Deletions cut 5 bases from V and 1 base from J, with 11 bases between. The V gene's germline CDR1 is MDHEN and CDR2 SYDVKM. This CDR3 region has 14 residues.

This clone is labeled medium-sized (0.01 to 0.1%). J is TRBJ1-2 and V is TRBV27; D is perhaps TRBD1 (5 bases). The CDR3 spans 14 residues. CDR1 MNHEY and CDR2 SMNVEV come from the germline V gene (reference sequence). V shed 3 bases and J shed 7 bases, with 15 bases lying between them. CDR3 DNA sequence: TGTGCCAGCAGTTTCAGTCCAGGGCTAGGTGGCTACACCTTC. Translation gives CASSFSPGLGGYTF.

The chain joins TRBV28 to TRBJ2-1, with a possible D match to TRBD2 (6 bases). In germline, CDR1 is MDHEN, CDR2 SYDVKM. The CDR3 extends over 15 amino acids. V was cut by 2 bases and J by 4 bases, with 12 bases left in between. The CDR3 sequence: CASSLGPGDYNEQFF. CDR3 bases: TGTGCCAGCAGTTTAGGACCGGGGGATTACAATGAGCAGTTCTTC.